Listed below are T cell receptor beta chains from one sample, sequenced in a study of cytomegalovirus exposure and HLA in healthy donors. Sequencing was performed with immunoSEQ multiplex PCR; in TCRdb, only in-frame clones are kept and a portion is missing. The sample shows 200,000 to 250,000 clones, almost 85% of them seen only once. The specimen sequenced was PBMCs. The receptors here all came from a woman between 40 and 50 years old in good health and CMV-seronegative. Both conserved end residues are part of each CDR3. D genes are given only for firm matches. Size tells how often a clone was seen (once, few, many) or the class of an expanded clone, and some rows leave it out.

CDR3 DNA	CDR3 protein	clone size	V gene	J gene	D gene
TGTGCCAGCAGCTTAGCCGCCGGGACAGGGGTCCACGAGCAGTACTTC	CASSLAAGTGVHEQYF	-	TRBV7-8	TRBJ2-7	TRBD1
TGTGCCAGCAGTTACAACCGGGACAGGGCATCGGAGCAGTACTTC	CASSYNRDRASEQYF	few	TRBV6-5	TRBJ2-7	TRBD1
TGTGCCAGCAGTTCGGGGTGGGGGGTCTCACCCCTCCACTTT	CASSSGWGVSPLHF	once	TRBV2	TRBJ1-6	-
TGTGCCAAGACCGACATGTCGAGCTCCTATAATTCACCCCTCCACTTT	CAKTDMSSSYNSPLHF	-	TRBV25-1	TRBJ1-6	-
TGTGCCAGCAGCCATGACAGGACCAAAGAGACCCAGTACTTC	CASSHDRTKETQYF	-	TRBV11-3	TRBJ2-5	-
TGTGCCAGCAGCAACGGGGGAACCCAGTACTTC	CASSNGGTQYF	-	TRBV7-3	TRBJ2-5	-
TGTGCCTGGAGTGGAGTAAGGGGGCGCGAGGATGAGCAGTTCTTC	CAWSGVRGREDEQFF	-	TRBV30	TRBJ2-1	TRBD1
TGTGCCACCTCACTAGCGGGGCCATCCACAGATACGCAGTATTTT	CATSLAGPSTDTQYF	-	TRBV19	TRBJ2-3	TRBD2
TGTGCCAGCGGAGGGACAGCCGTTCGGGGCTACACCTTC	CASGGTAVRGYTF	-	TRBV5-6	TRBJ1-2	TRBD1
TGTGCCAGCAGTCTTATGACAGGCCCAACCCTTAATTCACCCCTCCACTTT	CASSLMTGPTLNSPLHF	-	TRBV2	TRBJ1-6	-
TGTGCCAGCACCGCAACCAGGGCTGCTGGAAACACCATATATTTT	CASTATRAAGNTIYF	-	TRBV6-5	TRBJ1-3	-
TGTGCCAGCAGCTTGCCCACAGGTGACAGTGGCTACACCTTC	CASSLPTGDSGYTF	-	TRBV5-6	TRBJ1-2	-
TGCGCCAGCAGCCAAGGGTTACAGGCGCGCACTGAAGCTTTCTTT	CASSQGLQARTEAFF	-	TRBV4-3	TRBJ1-1	-
TGTGCCAGCAGTTCCCCAAAGGGAGGGTGGACTGAAGCTTTCTTT	CASSSPKGGWTEAFF	-	TRBV28	TRBJ1-1	-
TGTGCCAGCAGCGACACCCCCCACTATGGCTACACCTTC	CASSDTPHYGYTF	-	TRBV7-3	TRBJ1-2	-
TGTGCCAGCAGGGGGGACTCCACCGGGGAGCTGTTTTTT	CASRGDSTGELFF	-	TRBV2	TRBJ2-2	-
TGTGCCACGCGGGGGGGTGCTAGCACAGATACGCAGTATTTT	CATRGGASTDTQYF	-	TRBV10-3	TRBJ2-3	TRBD2
TGTGCCACCCTGGGGCAGGGATTCGTCCTGACTTTC	CATLGQGFVLTF	-	TRBV25-1	TRBJ2-6	-
TGTGCCAGTAGGGAACAGGGCAGCCCCAATCAGCCCCAGCATTTT	CASREQGSPNQPQHF	-	TRBV19	TRBJ1-5	-
TGTGCCTGGAGGGGCGAAGACAGGGGTGCGCAGTATTTT	CAWRGEDRGAQYF	once	TRBV30	TRBJ2-3	TRBD1
TGTGCCATCGGGCGGACAGGACTTGCAACTAATGAAAAACTGTTTTTT	CAIGRTGLATNEKLFF	-	TRBV10-3	TRBJ1-4	TRBD1
TGTGCCAGTAGTCCTCCAGACAGGGATCATTCACCCCTCCACTTT	CASSPPDRDHSPLHF	-	TRBV19	TRBJ1-6	TRBD1
TGCGCCAGCAGCTTGGACCGCTCAGGTTATGGCTACACCTTC	CASSLDRSGYGYTF	-	TRBV5-1	TRBJ1-2	-
TGCGCCAGCAGCTTTCGGGAATCTCCCGGGGAGCTGTTTTTT	CASSFRESPGELFF	-	TRBV5-1	TRBJ2-2	-
TGTGCCAGCAGCCTCACAGGGGACACGGATTACGAGCAGTACTTC	CASSLTGDTDYEQYF	once	TRBV9	TRBJ2-7	TRBD1
TGTGCCTGGGGACAGGTGGTGATTTTAGGGACTGAAGCTTTCTTT	CAWGQVVILGTEAFF	-	TRBV30	TRBJ1-1	TRBD1
TGTGCCAGCAGTTTTATTGGACTAGCGGGGGATGAGCAGTACTTC	CASSFIGLAGDEQYF	few	TRBV28	TRBJ2-7	TRBD2
TGTGCCAGCAGCTCCCCGGGACAGGGGTTCAATGAGCAGTTCTTC	CASSSPGQGFNEQFF	once	TRBV7-6	TRBJ2-1	TRBD1
TGTGCCTGCCGACTCAGTCCCGGGACAGGGCCCTACGAGCAGTACTTC	CACRLSPGTGPYEQYF	-	TRBV30	TRBJ2-7	TRBD1
TGTGCCAGCTCACCTCCCGGGACACAAAAGCCTGCCTCTGGAAACACCATATATTTT	CASSPPGTQKPASGNTIYF	-	TRBV18	TRBJ1-3	-
TGTGCCAGCAGTTTACTCGGCAGGGTATCCGAGCAGTACTTC	CASSLLGRVSEQYF	-	TRBV6-5	TRBJ2-7	-
TGCGCCAGCAGCCAGAGGGGGTCCCGAGCGGCAGTAGATACGCAGTATTTT	CASSQRGSRAAVDTQYF	-	TRBV4-1	TRBJ2-3	-
TGCGCCAGCAGCCAAGAGAGGGCTTACGAGCAGTACTTC	CASSQERAYEQYF	few	TRBV4-1	TRBJ2-7	-
TGTGCCAGCTCACCACCTCCTAGCACAGATACGCAGTATTTT	CASSPPPSTDTQYF	-	TRBV18	TRBJ2-3	-
TGTGCCAGCACCCAAGCCGGGACAGGTTATGGCTACACCTTC	CASTQAGTGYGYTF	-	TRBV13	TRBJ1-2	TRBD1